The entry below describes one T cell receptor beta chain. The source of the sample is a study of blood T cell repertoires in COVID-19. Study-level background: The origin of the acute and convalescent COVID-19 samples was the United States, Italy and Spain.

In the original processing: From reference gene primer amplification, estimates of nucleated cell counts were derived. Here immunoSEQ multiplex PCR was the method, and the copy in TCRdb shows in-frame clones only, minus some. V, J and clone size were drawn from that table, and D and trimming were deduced from the DNA. The repertoire holds roughly 310,000 clones, roughly 88% seen once, with around 4% in the top ten. Sequenced sample: peripheral blood. The source is a woman in her forties or fifties with active or convalescent COVID-19.

CDR3 nucleotides: TGTGCCAGCAGTTTATCCGGGACAGGTGGCAATGAGCAGTTCTTC. Translation: CASSLSGTGGNEQFF. The V call is TRBV28, the J call TRBJ2-1, with 8 bases identical to TRBD1. The CDR3 sequence is 15 residues long. J was trimmed by 6 bases and V by 1 base; bases with no gene match: 5. CDR1 MDHEN and CDR2 SYDVKM come from the germline V gene.